The 21 T cell receptor beta chains reported below all come from one sample, sequenced in a study of T cell repertoires in cytomegalovirus infection. TCRdb processed the reads anew with MiXCR; each CDR3 protein has one entry. The data contain hundreds of thousands of distinct CDR3 sequences, over 25% of them singletons. What these receptors recognize is not known. Material: cultured CD8+ T cells from PBMCs, obtained from culture after CMV antigen stimulation. All receptors derive from a human donor in good health (CMV status not recorded). Some clones in this sample may be carry-over from other donors' samples.

The CDR3 sequence: CASSLEDLETQYF. CDR3 nucleotide sequence: TGTGCCAGCAGCTTGGAAGATTTAGAGACCCAGTACTTC. The chain uses TRBV5-5 and TRBJ2-5; D unclear. CDR1 and CDR2 from the germline V gene are SGHKS and YYEKEE (reference sequence). V lost 0 bases and J 4 bases, leaving 7 bases between the germline ends. This CDR3 spans 13 amino acids.

This chain joins TRBV6-2 or TRBV6-3 and TRBJ1-6, with D perhaps matching TRBD1 (5 bases). V was cut by 2 bases and J by 7 bases, with 12 bases left in between. Germline CDR1 MNHEY, CDR2 SVGEGT. The CDR3 is 15 residues long. CDR3 residues: CASSYAQDWNSPLHF. The CDR3, as DNA: TGTGCCAGCAGTTACGCACAGGACTGGAATTCACCCCTCCACTTT.

The V and J genes are TRBV6-1 and TRBJ2-3; perhaps TRBD1 as D (6 bases). Looked up from germline, CDR1 is MNHNS and CDR2 is SASEGT. The ends were cut back, 2 bases at V and 8 bases at J, with 14 bases in the middle. The CDR3 runs to 14 residues. CDR3 nucleotides: TGTGCCAGCAGTGAACCTACAGGGACGGGTACGCAGTATTTT. Protein sequence: CASSEPTGTGTQYF.

The sample holds a few counts of this clonotype. The rearrangement uses TRBV6-6 and TRBJ2-2; D may match TRBD1 or TRBD2 (5 bases each). This CDR3 spans 15 amino acids. Germline CDR1 is MNHNY and CDR2 is SVGAGI (reference sequence). V was pared by 9 bases and J by 4 bases, with 18 bases between. The CDR3 reads CASHGTNSATGELFF. The CDR3 DNA reads TGTGCCAGTCACGGGACGAATTCAGCCACCGGGGAGCTGTTTTTT.

The chain has TRBV20-1 and TRBJ1-2; maybe TRBD1 (6 bases). Trimming shortened V by 5 bases and J by 7 bases, and 17 bases separated the two germline ends. CDR3 length: 13 amino acids. Germline assignment: CDR1 DFQATT and CDR2 SNEGSKA (reference sequence). Here the CDR3 reads CSASGAPHPGYTF. DNA of the CDR3: TGCAGTGCTTCAGGGGCCCCTCACCCTGGCTACACCTTC.

The J gene is TRBJ2-7, the V gene TRBV20-1; D not certain. Germline V lookup: CDR1 DFQATT, CDR2 SNEGSKA (reference sequence). V lost 0 bases to trimming and J lost 0 bases, with 12 bases between them. The CDR3 contains 15 residues. CDR3 nucleotides: TGCAGTGCTAGAGATCTAAGCCCAAGCTCCTACGAGCAGTACGTC. Its translation is CSARDLSPSSYEQYV.

A few counts support this clonotype. The J gene is TRBJ2-5, the V gene TRBV7-2, with TRBD2 matching 9 bases. This CDR3 comprises 15 residues. V gave up 3 bases and J gave up 4 bases; unmatched junction bases: 6. CDR1 and CDR2 (germline): SGHTA, FQGNSA. CDR3 protein: CASSFLGGGGETQYF. For the CDR3, the DNA is TGTGCCAGCAGCTTTTTGGGCGGGGGGGGAGAGACCCAGTACTTC.

This chain joins TRBV19 and TRBJ2-1; tentatively, D is TRBD1 or TRBD2 (6 bases each). Between the trimmed V and J ends, which lost 5 bases and 3 bases, there was a span of 20 bases. Germline assignment: CDR1 LNHDA and CDR2 SQIVND (reference sequence). This CDR3 comprises 17 residues. DNA for the CDR3: TGTGCCAGTAGTCCGGGGGCCTCCTACAGGTTCTACAATGAGCAGTTCTTC. It specifies CASSPGASYRFYNEQFF. The full variable domain, its missing parts supplied by reference TRBV19 and TRBJ2-1, is DGGITQSPKYLFRKEGQNVTLSCEQNLNHDAMYWYRQDPGQGLRLIYYSQIVNDFQKGDIAEGYSVSREKKESFPLTVTSAQKNPTAFYLCASSPGASYRFYNEQFFGPGTRLTVL.

This clonotype occurred a few times. V and J are TRBV12-3 or TRBV12-4 and TRBJ2-7; 7 nucleotides match TRBD2. Unmatched junction bases numbered 6, after V lost 6 bases and J lost 7 bases. The CDR3 runs 12 residues. Written as DNA, the CDR3 is TGTGCCAGCAGGGCGGGAGCCGGGGAGCAGTACTTC. Amino acids: CASRAGAGEQYF.

The rearrangement links TRBV11-2 to TRBJ1-5, with D perhaps matching TRBD1 (5 bases). The CDR3 length is 19 residues. Per germline, CDR1 SGHAT and CDR2 FQNNGV. Trimming shortened V by 5 bases and J by 5 bases, and 28 bases separated the two germline ends. The CDR3 spells CASSLLGGRGRSNHQPQHF. In DNA, the CDR3 is TGTGCCAGCAGCCTCCTGGGGGGACGGGGGAGAAGTAACCATCAGCCCCAGCATTTT.

The rearrangement links TRBV7-8 to TRBJ1-6, with 9 bases aligning to TRBD1. V shed 3 bases, J shed 10 bases, and the junction held 10 bases outside the gene matches. Germline values: CDR1 SGHVS, CDR2 FQNEAQ. The CDR3 length is 16 residues. CDR3 protein: CASSFFGQGSWSPLHF. DNA for the CDR3: TGTGCCAGCAGCTTTTTTGGACAGGGGAGCTGGTCACCCCTCCACTTT.

The chain recombines TRBV11-2 with TRBJ1-2; the D is unclear. V was trimmed by 4 bases and J by 2 bases, leaving 20 bases between them. The CDR3 covers 17 residues. CDR1 SGHAT and CDR2 FQNNGV come from the germline V gene. CDR3 nucleotides: TGTGCCAGCAGCTCCACACGAGACGGGGTTGCGAACTATGGCTACACCTTC. Protein: CASSSTRDGVANYGYTF. The full variable domain, with the rest looked up from reference TRBV11-2 and TRBJ1-2, is EAGVAQSPRYKIIEKRQSVAFWCNPISGHATLYWYQQILGQGPKLLIQFQNNGVVDDSQLPKDRFSAERLKGVDSTLKIQPAKLEDSAVYLCASSSTRDGVANYGYTFGSGTRLTVV.

This clonotype was seen once. The V call is TRBV6-2 or TRBV6-3, the J call TRBJ2-7; 12 bases match TRBD2. Germline assignment: CDR1 MNHEY and CDR2 SVGEGT. CDR3 length equals 17 residues. Unmatched junction bases numbered 11, after V lost 6 bases and J lost 2 bases. The CDR3 nucleotides read TGTGCCAGCAGGCCCCTAGCGGGAGGGCCTATCACCTACGAGCAGTACTTC. Translating it yields CASRPLAGGPITYEQYF.

Remarks on this clonotype: A junction boundary mismatches the germline segment, possibly from a read error. This chain links TRBV5-4 with TRBJ1-6, with D possibly TRBD1 on 6 matching bases. The germline CDR1 and CDR2 sequences are SGHNT and YYREEE (reference sequence). This CDR3 is built from 14 residues. For the CDR3, the DNA is TGTGCCAGCAGCCCGACCCCACCCCGGACAGTTTTTCCCTTT. Translation: CASSPTPPRTVFPF.

This clonotype was counted once. The CDR3 sequence is CASSERERGDRGETQYF. CDR3 DNA: TGTGCCAGCAGTGAAAGGGAGCGGGGGGACAGGGGAGAGACCCAGTACTTC. The genes are TRBV6-1 and TRBJ2-5, with TRBD1 as a possible D gene (10 bases). Trimming took off 2 bases at V and 4 bases at J, with 20 bases between the two ends. CDR3 size: 17 residues. Germline V gene data show CDR1 as MNHNS and CDR2 as SASEGT.

Note on this clonotype: One end of the junction does not line up with germline, which may come from a read error. V usage is TRBV7-4 and J usage is TRBJ1-2; TRBD1 is a possible D gene (6 bases). The CDR3 sequence is 13 residues long. The germline V gene has CDR1 SGHVT and CDR2 SQSDAQ. The CDR3 DNA reads as TGTGTCAGCAGCCAAGACAGGTGGTATGGCTACACCTTC. Its translation is CVSSQDRWYGYTF.

This chain joins TRBV7-8 and TRBJ1-4; D may be TRBD1 (5 bases). Trimming left V 0 bases short and J 12 bases short, with 11 bases between. The germline V gene encodes CDR1 SGHVS and CDR2 FQNEAQ. The CDR3 spans 13 residues. CDR3 region: CASSLAPGVELFF. CDR3 DNA sequence: TGTGCCAGCAGCTTAGCCCCGGGGGTGGAACTGTTTTTT.

There are a few counts of this clonotype. This sequence joins TRBV6-2 or TRBV6-3 and TRBJ2-3; D is uncertain. This CDR3 region has 12 residues. Deletions cut 1 base from V and 5 bases from J, with 4 bases between. Germline CDR1 reads MNHEY; CDR2 reads SVGEGT. CDR3 protein: CASSYLGDTQYF. The CDR3 nucleotides read TGTGCCAGCAGTTACTTGGGAGATACGCAGTATTTT.

The J gene is TRBJ1-2, the V gene TRBV6-5, with D possibly being TRBD1 (6 bases). This CDR3 region has 16 residues. The V end was cut by 9 bases, the J end by 8 bases, with 28 bases between. Germline CDR1 reads MNHEY; CDR2 reads SVGAGI. The CDR3 coding sequence is TGTGCCAGTGCCGCGTCTCTAACAGGGTTTATTCAGGGCTACACCTTC. Amino acids: CASAASLTGFIQGYTF.

J is TRBJ2-7 and V is TRBV5-1; TRBD1 matches 7 bases. The V and J ends lost 5 bases and 3 bases, in that order; junction bases with no gene match: 11. This CDR3 has 15 amino acids. CDR1 and CDR2 (germline): SGHRS, YFSETQ. CDR3 residues: CASSMDRRTSYEQYF. CDR3 DNA: TGCGCCAGCAGTATGGACAGGAGAACAAGCTACGAGCAGTACTTC.

This chain uses TRBV9 with TRBJ2-5; D may be TRBD2 (5 bases). Looked up from germline, CDR1 is SGDLS and CDR2 is YYNGEE. V gave up 3 bases and J gave up 4 bases, with 19 bases separating them. The CDR3 totals 16 residues. CDR3 bases: TGTGCCAGCAGCGGCACCGGGGAAAGTCGGAGAGAGACCCAGTACTTC. Protein product: CASSGTGESRRETQYF.